The rows below give T cell receptor beta chains drawn from one sample of a study of Ad26.COV2.S vaccination and SARS-CoV-2 variants. The assay was immunoSEQ multiplex PCR, and TCRdb's table has in-frame clones only and misses some. The sample has under 400,000 clones, around 90% seen once. Material: peripheral blood, obtained in a trial of Ad26.COV2.S vaccine versus placebo. Receptors were obtained from a person aged 18-60 years who received the Ad26.COV2.S COVID-19 vaccine or a placebo. Both conserved end residues are part of each CDR3. Clone sizes are given selectively: once, few, many, or a class where the clone is expanded.

V gene	clone size	CDR3 protein
TRBV30	-	CAWSGTGPSPLHF
TRBV6-1	once	CASSDPGQGNSPLHF
TRBV23-1	once	CASRPGGGPSYNEQFF
TRBV5-6	-	CASSPGTSHTDTQYF
TRBV18	-	CASSPDHSYEQFF
TRBV7-8	-	CASSFRQGAGELFF
TRBV29-1	-	CSVEGVWGGENTEAFF
TRBV18	-	CASSPLGETQYF
TRBV4-2	-	CASSQTSSGGGWGTQYF
TRBV5-6	-	CASSSTSGGSDTQYF
TRBV4-1	-	CASSPGTGNQPQHF
TRBV5-1	-	CASTPSQGGYGYTF
TRBV11-2	-	CATEHVEGYTGELFF
TRBV27	-	CASSPRGAAGTALADTQYF
TRBV9	-	CASSPGTSGGSQETQYF
TRBV18	-	CASSPRPTNEKLFF
TRBV18	-	CASSPATGGTEAFF
TRBV5-4	-	CASSLGLAGVFNEQFF
TRBV10-1	-	CANSGTPTPSYNEQFF
TRBV19	few	CASSSRGTGDYQPQHF
TRBV3-1/TRBV3-2	-	CASSQLSGFGVYEQFF
TRBV30	-	CAWKGSGNSPLHF
TRBV14	-	CASSQGAGTGLEKLFF
TRBV6-1	-	CASSEQGQGPWNGYTF
TRBV30	-	CAWSATLAEGYTF
TRBV3-1/TRBV3-2	-	CASSQGILPSRVDTQYF
TRBV6-2/TRBV6-3	-	CASSLTGSFEKLFF
TRBV7-6	once	CASSLFRGSGPTTYEQYF